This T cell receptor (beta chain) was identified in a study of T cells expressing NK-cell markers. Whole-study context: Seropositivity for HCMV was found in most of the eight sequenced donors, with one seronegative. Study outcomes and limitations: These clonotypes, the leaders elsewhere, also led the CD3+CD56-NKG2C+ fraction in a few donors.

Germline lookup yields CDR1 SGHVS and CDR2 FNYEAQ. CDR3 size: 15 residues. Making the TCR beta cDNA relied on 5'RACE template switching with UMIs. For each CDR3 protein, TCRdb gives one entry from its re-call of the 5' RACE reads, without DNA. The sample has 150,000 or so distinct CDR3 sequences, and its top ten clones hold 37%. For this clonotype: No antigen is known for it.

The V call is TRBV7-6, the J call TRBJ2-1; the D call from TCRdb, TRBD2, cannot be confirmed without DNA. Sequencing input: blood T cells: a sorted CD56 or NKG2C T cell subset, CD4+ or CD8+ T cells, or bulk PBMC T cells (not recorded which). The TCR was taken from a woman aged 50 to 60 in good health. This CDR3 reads CASSLGTSGINEQFF.